The rows below give T cell receptor beta chains drawn from one sample of a study of T cell responses to AZD1222 COVID-19 vaccine. The repertoire was sequenced with immunoSEQ multiplex PCR; TCRdb's copy has only in-frame clones and lacks some. The sample records under 150,000 clones, roughly 90% being singletons. The specimen comprised peripheral blood, sampled 28 days after the second AZD1222 dose. The receptors shown here come from an adult who received the AZD1222 COVID-19 vaccine. Each CDR3 is given with its conserved first and last residue. The D gene is left open where the match is weak. Part of the rows lack a size; the others show once, few, many or a class for expanded clones.

CDR3	DNA	V	J	size	D
CASSFTGTGYNEQFF	TGTGCCAGTAGTTTTACCGGGACAGGGTACAATGAGCAGTTCTTC	TRBV19	TRBJ2-1	NA	TRBD1
CSRRDYNNEQFF	TGCAGCCGCCGGGACTATAACAATGAGCAGTTCTTC	TRBV29-1	TRBJ2-1	NA	TRBD2
CASRVGNDSPLHF	TGCGCCAGCAGGGTAGGGAATGATTCACCCCTCCACTTT	TRBV10-2	TRBJ1-6	NA	NA
CASSLLGTTNEKLFF	TGTGCCAGCAGTTTATTGGGGACAACTAATGAAAAACTGTTTTTT	TRBV28	TRBJ1-4	NA	NA
CASSPKGGQGTDTQYF	TGTGCCAGCAGCCCCAAGGGGGGACAGGGCACAGATACGCAGTATTTT	TRBV3-1/TRBV3-2	TRBJ2-3	NA	TRBD1
CASSLAGFNSPLHF	TGTGCCAGCAGCTTAGCAGGGTTCAATTCACCCCTCCACTTT	TRBV11-2	TRBJ1-6	NA	NA
CASSRDRLEQYF	TGTGCCAGCAGCCGGGACCGACTGGAGCAGTACTTC	TRBV7-8	TRBJ2-7	NA	NA
CASSLTGASNQPQHF	TGTGCCAGCAGCTTAACAGGGGCTAGCAATCAGCCCCAGCATTTT	TRBV7-9	TRBJ1-5	NA	TRBD1
CASSVGQGNNSPLHF	TGTGCCAGCAGCGTAGGACAGGGTAATAATTCACCCCTCCACTTT	TRBV9	TRBJ1-6	NA	TRBD1
CASSREYGGSYEQYF	TGTGCCAGCAGCAGGGAGTATGGGGGCTCCTACGAGCAGTACTTC	TRBV5-5	TRBJ2-7	NA	NA
CASSYSGPYEQYF	TGTGCCAGCAGTTACTCGGGCCCCTACGAGCAGTACTTC	TRBV6-6	TRBJ2-7	NA	NA
CASSQDWGRGNEKLFF	TGTGCCAGCAGCCAAGATTGGGGTCGAGGGAATGAAAAACTGTTTTTT	TRBV3-1/TRBV3-2	TRBJ1-4	once	NA
CASSLATATDTQYF	TGCGCCAGCAGCTTGGCCACAGCCACAGATACGCAGTATTTT	TRBV5-1	TRBJ2-3	NA	NA
CSVGGQETQYF	TGCAGCGTTGGGGGCCAAGAGACCCAGTACTTC	TRBV29-1	TRBJ2-5	NA	NA
CASSLRLAGLNEQFF	TGTGCCAGCAGCCTTCGACTAGCGGGGCTAAATGAGCAGTTCTTC	TRBV28	TRBJ2-1	NA	TRBD2
CASSRQSNQPQHF	TGTGCCAGCTCACGACAAAGCAATCAGCCCCAGCATTTT	TRBV18	TRBJ1-5	NA	NA
CASSLREGNSPLHF	TGTGCCAGCAGCTTACGAGAGGGAAATTCACCCCTCCACTTT	TRBV7-2	TRBJ1-6	NA	NA
CASRSPRGRGDGYTF	TGTGCCAGCAGAAGCCCCAGGGGGCGCGGGGATGGCTACACCTTC	TRBV6-5	TRBJ1-2	NA	TRBD1
CASSLGTTGLANYGYTF	TGTGCCAGCAGCTTGGGAACTACGGGTTTAGCTAACTATGGCTACACCTTC	TRBV5-6	TRBJ1-2	once	NA
CASSRDRPGHGYTF	TGCGCCAGCAGCCGCGACAGGCCGGGCCATGGCTACACCTTC	TRBV5-1	TRBJ1-2	NA	NA
CAILQGSRGEQYF	TGTGCCATCCTACAGGGGTCCCGCGGCGAGCAGTACTTC	TRBV28	TRBJ2-7	NA	TRBD1
CASSPHPEKAGVSTDTQYF	TGTGCCAGCAGCCCACACCCCGAAAAAGCGGGAGTCAGCACAGATACGCAGTATTTT	TRBV7-3	TRBJ2-3	NA	TRBD2
CASSPRPFYTGELFF	TGTGCCAGCAGCCCTCGGCCTTTTTACACCGGGGAGCTGTTTTTT	TRBV9	TRBJ2-2	NA	NA
CASKVNTEAFF	TGTGCCAGTAAGGTGAACACTGAAGCTTTCTTT	TRBV19	TRBJ1-1	NA	NA
CASRLSGRGHEQFF	TGCGCCAGCAGGCTTAGTGGCAGGGGCCATGAGCAGTTCTTC	TRBV5-1	TRBJ2-1	NA	NA
CASSLIGGEKLFF	TGTGCCAGCAGCCTAATAGGGGGTGAAAAACTGTTTTTT	TRBV14	TRBJ1-4	few	NA
CASSSRAFEQYF	TGTGCCAGCAGTTCTAGGGCGTTCGAGCAGTACTTC	TRBV6-2/TRBV6-3	TRBJ2-7	NA	NA
CATTQGLGRENEKLFF	TGTGCCACCACCCAAGGGTTGGGCAGGGAAAATGAAAAACTGTTTTTT	TRBV15	TRBJ1-4	NA	NA
CASTGSSTGELFF	TGTGCCAGCACCGGGAGCTCCACCGGGGAGCTGTTTTTT	TRBV7-2	TRBJ2-2	NA	NA
CASSFKLGDTQYF	TGTGCCAGCAGTTTTAAGTTGGGGGATACGCAGTATTTT	TRBV12-3/TRBV12-4	TRBJ2-3	few	NA
CASSHPSGREETQYF	TGTGCCAGCAGTCACCCTAGCGGGAGGGAGGAGACCCAGTACTTC	TRBV6-5	TRBJ2-5	NA	TRBD2
CASRQANYNSPLHF	TGTGCCAGCAGACAGGCCAACTATAATTCACCCCTCCACTTT	TRBV28	TRBJ1-6	NA	NA